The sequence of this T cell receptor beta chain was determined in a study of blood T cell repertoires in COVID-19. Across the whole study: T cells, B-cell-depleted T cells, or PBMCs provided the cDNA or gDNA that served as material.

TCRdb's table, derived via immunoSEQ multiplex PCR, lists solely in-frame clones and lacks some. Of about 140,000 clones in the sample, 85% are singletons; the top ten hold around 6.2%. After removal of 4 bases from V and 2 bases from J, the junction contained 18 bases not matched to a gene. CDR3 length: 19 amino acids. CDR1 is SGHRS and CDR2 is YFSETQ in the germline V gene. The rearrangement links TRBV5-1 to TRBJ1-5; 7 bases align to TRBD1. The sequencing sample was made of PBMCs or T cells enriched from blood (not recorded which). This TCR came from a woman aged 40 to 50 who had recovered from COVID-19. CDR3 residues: CASSRPDRVASWGNQPQHF. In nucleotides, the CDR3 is TGCGCCAGCAGCCGGCCCGACAGGGTGGCTTCTTGGGGCAATCAGCCCCAGCATTTT.